This TCR beta chain originates from a study of blood T cell repertoires in COVID-19. Assay used: immunoSEQ multiplex PCR; TCRdb lists only in-frame clones, some missing. In the table there are 75,000 to 100,000 clones, 75% to 90% of which are singletons. The germline V and J ends were trimmed by 2 bases and 7 bases, with 11 bases remaining between them. The CDR3 runs to 13 residues. Sequencing was performed on peripheral blood. The TCR sequence derives from a man of 80 years or more with acute or convalescent COVID-19. The chain links TRBV12-3 or TRBV12-4 to TRBJ1-2; TRBD1 is a possible D gene (5 bases). The CDR3 sequence: CASSLILGAGYTF. CDR3 bases: TGTGCCAGCAGTTTAATCTTAGGGGCTGGCTACACCTTC.